This T cell receptor (beta chain) was found in a study of blood T cell repertoires in COVID-19. Measured with immunoSEQ multiplex PCR; TCRdb has only the in-frame clones, and not every one. The data contain about 410,000 clones, approximately 89% of them singletons. Enrollment of patients from Seattle took place during active infection, with longitudinal follow-up. Germline trimming cut 4 bases from V and 2 bases from J; bases unmatched to any gene: 8. CDR3 length equals 16 residues. Germline lookup yields CDR1 LNHDA and CDR2 SQIVND (reference sequence). The receptor comes from a woman in her forties with COVID-19, enrolled during active disease. Source material: peripheral blood. V usage is TRBV19 and J usage is TRBJ2-7; TRBD1 matches at 10 bases. CDR3 nucleotide sequence: TGTGCCAGTAGTACCCTGGGACAGGGGCTACCCTACGAGCAGTACTTC. It yields the protein CASSTLGQGLPYEQYF.